Presented here are 13 T cell receptor beta chains from one specimen sequenced in a study of T-cell memory formation after mild COVID-19. TCRdb recomputed calls from the 5' RACE reads with MiXCR, one row per CDR3 protein. The sample records some 440,000 distinct CDR3 sequences, approximately 23% being singletons. Sequencing used PBMCs or a T cell subset sorted from them (not recorded which). These receptors originate from an adult woman who had mild COVID-19 (a few samples of this study predate the infection). Cell type and time point are not known.

J is TRBJ2-1 and V is TRBV6-5, with 7 bases fitting TRBD2. V shed 6 bases and J 5 bases; nucleotides not matched to a gene: 1. The CDR3 contains 12 residues. CDR1 is MNHEY and CDR2 is SVGAGI in the germline V gene. The CDR3 sequence is CASRGLNNEQFF. The CDR3 bases are TGTGCCAGCAGGGGACTAAACAATGAGCAGTTCTTC.

DNA for the CDR3: TGTGCCAGCAGCGGGGTAGTCAACTATGGCTACACCTTC. Translation: CASSGVVNYGYTF. The V call is TRBV5-6, the J call TRBJ1-2; D call uncertain. This CDR3 spans 13 amino acids. From germline, CDR1 is SGHDT and CDR2 YYEEEE. V was pared by 4 bases and J by 2 bases, with 9 bases between.

The sample holds one count of this clonotype. The CDR3 spells CASSMGGAGHEQYF. Here the CDR3 DNA reads TGTGCCAGTAGTATGGGGGGGGCAGGTCACGAGCAGTACTTC. The chain recombines TRBV19 with TRBJ2-7, with a tentative D call TRBD2 (7 bases). V was pared by 3 bases and J by 5 bases, with 14 bases between. The CDR3 totals 14 residues. CDR1 and CDR2 from the germline V gene are LNHDA and SQIVND (reference sequence).

The rearrangement links TRBV9 to TRBJ2-1, with D perhaps TRBD1 (5 bases). Germline V gene lookup returns CDR1 SGDLS and CDR2 YYNGEE. Trimming pared 0 bases from V and 9 bases from J, leaving 10 bases between. This CDR3 contains 13 residues. CDR3 DNA sequence: TGTGCCAGCAGCGTAGAGGGGTGGGGTGAGCAGTTCTTC. Its translation: CASSVEGWGEQFF.

This clonotype has just a few counts. This chain joins TRBV6-2 or TRBV6-3 and TRBJ2-7; D gene uncertain. Trimming shortened V by 8 bases and J by 3 bases, and 14 bases separated the two germline ends. CDR3 length equals 13 residues. Germline values: CDR1 MNHEY, CDR2 SVGEGT. The CDR3 DNA follows: TGTGCCAGCGGAGAACAGAACTACTACGAGCAGTACTTC. It translates to CASGEQNYYEQYF.

This clonotype was observed a few times. This chain links TRBV15 with TRBJ2-3, with D hard to call. The CDR3 sequence is 15 residues long. The V end lost 3 bases, the J end lost 2 bases, and 12 bases lay between the germline ends. Germline V lookup: CDR1 LNHNV, CDR2 YYDKDF (reference sequence). DNA for the CDR3: TGTGCCACCAGCAGTCTCAGGCTCCCCACAGATACGCAGTATTTT. The encoded protein is CATSSLRLPTDTQYF. Full variable domain (remainder filled in from reference TRBV15 and TRBJ2-3): DAMVIQNPRYQVTQFGKPVTLSCSQTLNHNVMYWYQQKSSQAPKLLFHYYDKDFNNEADTPDNFQSRRPNTSFCFLDIRSPGLGDTAMYLCATSSLRLPTDTQYFGPGTRLTVL.

This clonotype has more than one count but fewer than ten. For the CDR3, the DNA is TGTGCCAGCAGTAATGGACGACTAGCGGGAGCTGATACGCAGTATTTT. Its protein product is CASSNGRLAGADTQYF. The gene calls are TRBV27 and TRBJ2-3, with 12 positions matching TRBD2. This CDR3 comprises 16 residues. Trimming removed 5 bases from V and 6 bases from J; junction bases left unmatched: 9. The germline V gene has CDR1 MNHEY and CDR2 SMNVEV (reference sequence).

J is TRBJ2-5 and V is TRBV4-2; D unresolved. The CDR3 is made up of 16 amino acids. The germline V gene encodes CDR1 LGHNA and CDR2 YNFKEQ. Trimming took off 0 bases at V and 2 bases at J, with 13 bases between the two ends. The CDR3 region has the DNA TGTGCCAGCAGCCAAGATTTGGGCGGCTTACAAGAGACCCAGTACTTC. Translating gives CASSQDLGGLQETQYF.

V usage is TRBV27 and J usage is TRBJ2-3, with D possibly TRBD2 on 6 matching bases. Trimming removed 7 bases at V and 1 base at J, with 18 bases between. The CDR3 has 16 amino acids. The germline V gene has CDR1 MNHEY and CDR2 SMNVEV (reference sequence). The chain's CDR3 is CASNQAGRGRTDTQYF. CDR3 sequence (DNA): TGTGCCAGCAACCAGGCGGGGCGGGGTCGCACAGATACGCAGTATTTT.

This clonotype appeared a few times. V is TRBV12-3 or TRBV12-4 and J is TRBJ2-2, with no clear D. V was clipped by 3 bases and J by 7 bases, with 9 bases between them. The CDR3 covers 13 residues. The CDR3 spells CASSFGGRGELFF. CDR3 bases: TGTGCCAGCAGTTTTGGTGGGCGCGGGGAGCTGTTTTTT.

The chain employs TRBV12-3 or TRBV12-4 and TRBJ1-5; D unclear. V lost 2 bases, J lost 3 bases, and 11 bases lay in between. The CDR3 contains 15 residues. CDR3 sequence: CASSLSGPDNQPQHF. CDR3 in DNA: TGTGCCAGCAGTTTATCAGGCCCCGACAATCAGCCCCAGCATTTT.

This clonotype was counted only a few times. This chain connects TRBV9 to TRBJ2-5; D may correspond to TRBD1 or TRBD2 (5 bases each). Germline V gives CDR1 SGDLS, CDR2 YYNGEE. This CDR3 region has 12 residues. Trimming left V 3 bases short and J 9 bases short, with 12 bases between. The CDR3 protein is CASSAHTGPQYF. DNA for the CDR3: TGTGCCAGCAGCGCCCATACGGGACCCCAGTACTTC.

The DNA for the CDR3 is TGTGCCTGGAGAGGGATGGGGAACACTGAAGCTTTCTTT. Its protein is CAWRGMGNTEAFF. J is TRBJ1-1 and V is TRBV30; D is unclear. Per the germline V gene, CDR1 is GTSNPN and CDR2 is SVGIG (reference sequence). There are 13 residues in the CDR3. V shed 3 bases and J shed 1 base, with 9 bases lying between them.